These T cell receptor beta chains were read from a single sample in a study of blood T cell repertoires in COVID-19. Measured with immunoSEQ multiplex PCR; TCRdb has only the in-frame clones, and not every one. The sample contains around 130,000 clones, more than 75% of which appear only once. The sequencing sample was made of peripheral blood. These receptors came from a man aged 65 to 79 with active COVID-19. The CDR3 runs from the conserved cysteine through the conserved F or W. A D gene is named only where the DNA matches it firmly. Part of the rows lack a size; the others show once, few, many or a class for expanded clones.

size: once; V: TRBV6-5; J: TRBJ1-1; D: -; CDR3: CASSYSTRNTEAFF; DNA: TGTGCCAGCAGTTACTCGACACGGAACACTGAAGCTTTCTTT
size: -; V: TRBV25-1; J: TRBJ2-2; D: TRBD2; CDR3: CASSEYRAGGVTGELFF; DNA: TGTGCCAGCAGTGAATATAGAGCGGGAGGGGTTACCGGGGAGCTGTTTTTT
size: once; V: TRBV5-4; J: TRBJ1-6; D: -; CDR3: CASSRGNTYNSPLHF; DNA: TGTGCCAGCAGTAGGGGGAACACCTATAATTCACCCCTCCACTTT
size: -; V: TRBV5-1; J: TRBJ2-7; D: -; CDR3: CASSRKVGGGVPPEQYF; DNA: TGCGCCAGCAGCCGAAAGGTGGGCGGGGGCGTCCCACCCGAGCAGTACTTC
size: -; V: TRBV5-6; J: TRBJ1-2; D: TRBD1; CDR3: CASSWGQGALGYGYTF; DNA: TGTGCCAGCAGCTGGGGACAGGGGGCCCTCGGCTATGGCTACACCTTC
size: -; V: TRBV2; J: TRBJ2-1; D: TRBD2; CDR3: CASSGSGIYNEQFF; DNA: TGTGCCAGCTCGGGAAGCGGGATCTACAATGAGCAGTTCTTC
size: -; V: TRBV27; J: TRBJ2-3; D: TRBD2; CDR3: CASSSLAGGTNTQYF; DNA: TGTGCCAGCAGTTCCCTAGCGGGAGGTACAAATACGCAGTATTTT
size: -; V: TRBV30; J: TRBJ2-7; D: TRBD1; CDR3: CAYKYGTGTYEQYF; DNA: TGTGCCTATAAGTACGGGACAGGGACCTACGAGCAGTACTTC
size: -; V: TRBV6-2/TRBV6-3; J: TRBJ1-2; D: -; CDR3: CASSLQGTLYGYTF; DNA: TGTGCCAGCAGCCTACAGGGTACCCTCTATGGCTACACCTTC
size: -; V: TRBV6-2/TRBV6-3; J: TRBJ2-2; D: TRBD2; CDR3: CASSYWRPSGSKGELFF; DNA: TGTGCCAGCAGTTACTGGCGGCCTAGCGGGAGTAAAGGGGAGCTGTTTTTT
size: -; V: TRBV7-9; J: TRBJ1-1; D: -; CDR3: CASSLGAPEAFF; DNA: TGTGCCAGCAGCTTAGGGGCCCCCGAAGCTTTCTTT
size: -; V: TRBV7-2; J: TRBJ2-5; D: -; CDR3: CASSLLLAKETQYF; DNA: TGTGCCAGCAGCTTATTACTAGCCAAAGAGACCCAGTACTTC
size: -; V: TRBV18; J: TRBJ1-4; D: -; CDR3: CASSPSGRSNEKLFF; DNA: TGTGCCAGCTCACCATCGGGTCGCAGTAATGAAAAACTGTTTTTT
size: -; V: TRBV6-5; J: TRBJ2-7; D: -; CDR3: CASHAGRSSEQYF; DNA: TGTGCCAGCCACGCAGGGAGGTCGTCCGAGCAGTACTTC
size: -; V: TRBV30; J: TRBJ2-2; D: TRBD2; CDR3: CACTLTGGTGELFF; DNA: TGTGCCTGCACCTTGACGGGAGGCACCGGGGAGCTGTTTTTT
size: -; V: TRBV10-3; J: TRBJ2-7; D: TRBD2; CDR3: CATEAGGPSYEQYF; DNA: TGTGCCACCGAGGCGGGAGGGCCCTCCTACGAGCAGTACTTC
size: -; V: TRBV27; J: TRBJ2-5; D: TRBD2; CDR3: CASSLKAGGTQYF; DNA: TGTGCCAGCAGTTTAAAGGCGGGAGGAACCCAGTACTTC
size: -; V: TRBV11-1; J: TRBJ2-7; D: TRBD1; CDR3: CASSQDRGDGGEQYF; DNA: TGTGCCAGCAGCCAGGACAGGGGGGATGGTGGCGAGCAGTACTTC
size: -; V: TRBV5-4; J: TRBJ1-6; D: -; CDR3: CASSLAGGWASPLHF; DNA: TGTGCCAGCAGCTTGGCCGGGGGTTGGGCTTCACCCCTCCACTTT
size: -; V: TRBV9; J: TRBJ2-6; D: -; CDR3: CASSVSDFMGSGANVLTF; DNA: TGTGCCAGCAGCGTTAGCGACTTTATGGGCTCTGGGGCCAACGTCCTGACTTTC
size: -; V: TRBV24-1; J: TRBJ2-1; D: TRBD2; CDR3: CATTSGRSNEQFF; DNA: TGTGCCACCACCAGCGGGAGGTCCAATGAGCAGTTCTTC
size: -; V: TRBV5-1; J: TRBJ2-7; D: -; CDR3: CASSFDFYEQYF; DNA: TGCGCCAGCAGCTTCGACTTCTACGAGCAGTACTTC
size: -; V: TRBV24-1; J: TRBJ2-5; D: -; CDR3: CATSDQETGQETQYF; DNA: TGTGCCACCAGTGACCAAGAAACGGGACAAGAGACCCAGTACTTC
size: -; V: TRBV2; J: TRBJ2-3; D: -; CDR3: CASSDDSTRTDTQYF; DNA: TGTGCCAGCAGTGACGACAGCACGCGCACAGATACGCAGTATTTT
size: -; V: TRBV9; J: TRBJ1-1; D: TRBD1; CDR3: CASSPRTGRKTEAFF; DNA: TGTGCCAGCAGCCCTCGGACAGGGAGGAAGACTGAAGCTTTCTTT
size: once; V: TRBV6-2/TRBV6-3; J: TRBJ2-1; D: -; CDR3: CASSYSPHGSSYNEQFF; DNA: TGTGCCAGCAGTTACTCACCCCATGGGAGCTCCTACAATGAGCAGTTCTTC
size: -; V: TRBV24-1; J: TRBJ1-4; D: -; CDR3: CATSEASTEKLFF; DNA: TGTGCCACCAGTGAGGCCAGTACGGAAAAACTGTTTTTT
size: few; V: TRBV18; J: TRBJ1-4; D: TRBD1; CDR3: CASSTQGANEKLFF; DNA: TGTGCCAGCTCAACTCAGGGGGCTAATGAAAAACTGTTTTTT
size: -; V: TRBV27; J: TRBJ1-5; D: -; CDR3: CATGPRVSGDQPQHF; DNA: TGTGCCACCGGCCCCCGGGTCTCGGGGGATCAGCCCCAGCATTTT
size: -; V: TRBV9; J: TRBJ2-7; D: TRBD1; CDR3: CASSVRDRGLPIFF; DNA: TGTGCCAGCAGCGTCCGGGACAGGGGACTGCCTATCTTCTTC
size: -; V: TRBV4-1; J: TRBJ1-3; D: -; CDR3: CASSHRVGGGLNSGGNTIYF; DNA: TGCGCCAGCAGCCACCGAGTGGGTGGAGGGCTTAATTCTGGAGGAAACACCATATATTTT
size: -; V: TRBV18; J: TRBJ2-1; D: TRBD1; CDR3: CASSPGTGSHNEQFF; DNA: TGTGCCAGCTCACCAGGGACAGGGTCCCACAATGAGCAGTTCTTC
size: -; V: TRBV27; J: TRBJ2-5; D: -; CDR3: CASSLFAGAQETQYF; DNA: TGTGCCAGCAGTTTATTCGCAGGGGCCCAAGAGACCCAGTACTTC
size: few; V: TRBV5-1; J: TRBJ1-6; D: TRBD1; CDR3: CASSLGQGAVPLHF; DNA: TGCGCCAGCAGCTTGGGACAGGGGGCCGTTCCCCTCCACTTT
size: -; V: TRBV2; J: TRBJ1-2; D: -; CDR3: CASGQTAYGYTF; DNA: TGTGCCAGCGGACAGACGGCCTATGGCTACACCTTC
size: -; V: TRBV27; J: TRBJ1-2; D: -; CDR3: CASSDSSYGYTF; DNA: TGTGCCAGCAGCGACAGCAGCTATGGCTACACCTTC
size: -; V: TRBV7-2; J: TRBJ2-3; D: TRBD2; CDR3: CASSRSGRVADTQYF; DNA: TGTGCCAGCAGCCGGAGCGGGAGGGTTGCAGATACGCAGTATTTT
size: -; V: TRBV9; J: TRBJ2-1; D: -; CDR3: CASSVGDSSYNEQFF; DNA: TGTGCCAGCAGCGTAGGCGACAGCTCCTACAATGAGCAGTTCTTC
size: -; V: TRBV30; J: TRBJ2-5; D: -; CDR3: CAWSVFQETQYF; DNA: TGTGCCTGGAGTGTCTTTCAAGAGACCCAGTACTTC
size: -; V: TRBV6-1; J: TRBJ2-1; D: -; CDR3: CASSEAPGAYNEQFF; DNA: TGTGCCAGCAGTGAAGCACCCGGGGCCTACAATGAGCAGTTCTTC
size: -; V: TRBV27; J: TRBJ1-6; D: TRBD1; CDR3: CASSYRGDNSPLHF; DNA: TGTGCCAGCAGTTACAGGGGGGATAATTCACCCCTCCACTTT
size: -; V: TRBV6-1; J: TRBJ2-1; D: TRBD2; CDR3: CASSEVAGAYNEQFF; DNA: TGTGCCAGCAGTGAAGTAGCGGGAGCCTACAATGAGCAGTTCTTC
size: few; V: TRBV5-8; J: TRBJ2-7; D: -; CDR3: CASSFNHLSTYEQYF; DNA: TGTGCCAGCAGCTTCAATCATCTGTCTACCTACGAGCAGTACTTC
size: -; V: TRBV6-6; J: TRBJ2-1; D: TRBD2; CDR3: CASSYHLAGVSPEQFF; DNA: TGTGCCAGCAGTTACCACCTAGCGGGAGTCTCCCCTGAGCAGTTCTTC
size: -; V: TRBV27; J: TRBJ1-5; D: -; CDR3: CASSLDISNQPQHF; DNA: TGTGCCAGCAGCTTGGACATTAGCAATCAGCCCCAGCATTTT
size: -; V: TRBV28; J: TRBJ2-7; D: TRBD2; CDR3: CASTGGLAVYEQYF; DNA: TGTGCCAGCACCGGAGGACTAGCGGTCTACGAGCAGTACTTC
size: -; V: TRBV2; J: TRBJ1-1; D: TRBD1; CDR3: CASRIGQGEAFF; DNA: TGTGCCAGCAGAATAGGACAGGGAGAAGCTTTCTTT
size: -; V: TRBV28; J: TRBJ1-5; D: -; CDR3: CASNPTSSHQPQHF; DNA: TGTGCCAGCAACCCCACAAGTTCACATCAGCCCCAGCATTTT
size: -; V: TRBV3-1/TRBV3-2; J: TRBJ2-3; D: -; CDR3: CASSQDGSLTDTQYF; DNA: TGTGCCAGCAGCCAAGACGGGAGCCTAACAGATACGCAGTATTTT
size: -; V: TRBV5-8; J: TRBJ1-5; D: -; CDR3: CASSPGDGPGRNQPQHF; DNA: TGTGCCAGCAGCCCCGGGGACGGACCCGGGAGAAATCAGCCCCAGCATTTT
size: -; V: TRBV28; J: TRBJ1-3; D: -; CDR3: CASSLLSGAGDTIYF; DNA: TGTGCCAGCAGTTTACTTTCAGGGGCGGGGGACACCATATATTTT
size: -; V: TRBV30; J: TRBJ1-1; D: TRBD1; CDR3: CAILTGGYTEAFF; DNA: TGTGCCATCTTGACAGGGGGCTACACTGAAGCTTTCTTT
size: -; V: TRBV11-2; J: TRBJ2-5; D: -; CDR3: CASSLRGFGETQYF; DNA: TGTGCCAGCAGCTTACGAGGCTTTGGAGAGACCCAGTACTTC
size: few; V: TRBV7-9; J: TRBJ2-1; D: TRBD2; CDR3: CASSLASGRGNEQFF; DNA: TGTGCCAGCAGCTTAGCTTCGGGGAGGGGCAATGAGCAGTTCTTC
size: -; V: TRBV7-3; J: TRBJ2-7; D: -; CDR3: CASSFSSGDEQYF; DNA: TGTGCCAGCAGCTTTTCGTCAGGGGACGAGCAGTACTTC
size: -; V: TRBV28; J: TRBJ2-7; D: -; CDR3: CASSLPGNEQYF; DNA: TGTGCCAGCAGTTTACCAGGGAACGAGCAGTACTTC
size: -; V: TRBV10-1; J: TRBJ1-5; D: TRBD1; CDR3: CASSDGQGNQPQHF; DNA: TGCGCCAGCAGTGATGGACAGGGGAATCAGCCCCAGCATTTT
size: -; V: TRBV6-6; J: TRBJ1-2; D: -; CDR3: CASRLIYGYTF; DNA: TGTGCCAGCCGCCTAATCTATGGCTACACCTTC
size: -; V: TRBV7-9; J: TRBJ2-1; D: TRBD2; CDR3: CASSLRGTSGILPNEQFF; DNA: TGTGCCAGCAGCTTAAGGGGGACTAGCGGGATTCTCCCCAATGAGCAGTTCTTC
size: -; V: TRBV2; J: TRBJ2-1; D: -; CDR3: CASSVYNEQFF; DNA: TGTGCCAGCAGCGTATACAATGAGCAGTTCTTC